This TCR beta chain was profiled in a study of glioma-infiltrating T cells. Study results and caveats: Above-expected tissue-blood divergence occurred in all gliomas, most in low-grade ones. Only very few CDR3 sequences appeared in both tissue and blood.

The iRepertoire nested amplicon-rescue multiplex PCR amplified TCR alpha and beta CDR3s from RNA. TCRdb itself ran the multiplex PCR reads through MiXCR, one entry per CDR3 protein. Among about 180,000 distinct CDR3 sequences listed, about 47% were seen once. This clonotype occurred many times. The antigen remains undetermined. V shed 5 bases, J shed 4 bases, and the junction held 9 bases outside the gene matches. The germline V gene encodes CDR1 MNHNS and CDR2 SASEGT. This CDR3 has 15 amino acids. The clonotype comes from a human donor with low-grade glioma or glioblastoma, undergoing nonglioma brain surgery, or in good health (not recorded which). The V call is TRBV6-1, the J call TRBJ1-1; TRBD1 matches 8 bases. Sequenced material: glioma tissue, nonneoplastic brain tissue, or PBMCs (not recorded which). CDR3 loop: CASSWRQGSFTEAFF. The CDR3 DNA reads TGTGCCAGCAGTTGGAGACAGGGGTCCTTCACTGAAGCTTTCTTT.